Presented here are 8 T cell receptor beta chains from one specimen sequenced in a study of human T cells and chemical hapten exposure. TCRdb reprocessed the RACE reads with MiXCR, giving one entry per CDR3 protein. This sample carries 380,000 or so distinct CDR3 sequences, roughly 6% of them seen once, and the ten largest clones take about 8.7%. Time point reported: pre-sensitization, week 0. The treatment is: therapeutic diphenylcyclopropenone sensitization with weekly scalp DPC. The source material was whole blood, sampled in connection with sensitization to the hapten diphenylcyclopropenone (DPC). The receptors were sampled from a woman between 18 and 29 years old with alopecia areata. Some clones in this sample may be carry-over from other donors' samples.

This clonotype was counted between two and nine times. The chain joins TRBV6-5 to TRBJ2-1, with D perhaps matching TRBD2 (5 bases). CDR1 MNHEY and CDR2 SVGAGI come from the germline V gene. V was clipped by 0 bases and J by 6 bases, with 9 bases between them. CDR3 size: 14 residues. For the CDR3, the DNA is TGTGCCAGCAGTTACTCGGACGGGGTCAATGAGCAGTTCTTC. Its translation is CASSYSDGVNEQFF.

This clonotype was observed many times. The chain links TRBV13 to TRBJ2-7, with 9 bases that match TRBD1. Germline CDR1 reads PRHDT; CDR2 reads FYEKMQ (reference sequence). This CDR3 comprises 13 residues. The trim removed 4 bases at V and 6 bases at J, leaving 4 bases unmatched. DNA of the CDR3: TGTGCCAGCAGCTGGGACAGGGTGAGCGAGCAGTACTTC. Amino acid sequence: CASSWDRVSEQYF.

This clonotype appeared many times. The rearrangement joins TRBV29-1 to TRBJ1-6, with D maybe TRBD1 (6 bases). The V end was cut by 2 bases, the J end by 14 bases, with 16 bases between. The CDR3 runs to 13 residues. Germline assignment: CDR1 SQVTM and CDR2 ANQGSEA. The CDR3 nucleotides are TGCAGCGTTGAAATCGGACAGCCTGGCGCCCTCCACTTT. Its protein is CSVEIGQPGALHF.

This clonotype has more than one count but fewer than ten. The chain employs TRBV5-1 and TRBJ2-3; D gene unclear. V lost 1 base, J lost 3 bases, and 6 bases lay in between. There are 13 residues in the CDR3. The germline V gene has CDR1 SGHRS and CDR2 YFSETQ. The chain's CDR3 is CASSLPATDTQYF. The CDR3 DNA reads as TGCGCCAGCAGCTTGCCAGCGACAGATACGCAGTATTTT.

This clonotype was seen a handful of times. The genes are TRBV7-9 and TRBJ2-3; 12 nucleotides line up with TRBD2. V was clipped by 4 bases and J by 8 bases; unmatched bases: 7. The CDR3 sequence is 15 residues long. Germline CDR1 is SEHNR and CDR2 is FQNEAQ (reference sequence). The CDR3 loop is CASSSPSGGATTQYF. The CDR3, as DNA: TGTGCCAGCAGCTCCCCTAGCGGGGGGGCCACTACGCAGTATTTT.

The chain links TRBV6-4 to TRBJ2-3; 8 positions agree with TRBD2. J lost 4 bases, V lost 2 bases, and 8 bases had no gene match. Per the germline V gene, CDR1 is MRHNA and CDR2 is SNTAGT. This CDR3 is 16 amino acids long. The DNA of the CDR3 is TGTGCCAGCAGTGACGGAGCCGGGGGGGCCGCAGATACGCAGTATTTT. This encodes CASSDGAGGAADTQYF.

In its sample, this clonotype was seen many times. The rearrangement joins TRBV27 to TRBJ2-1; 11 nucleotides match TRBD2. The V and J ends lost 5 bases and 5 bases, in that order; junction bases with no gene match: 11. Per germline, CDR1 MNHEY and CDR2 SMNVEV (reference sequence). The CDR3 spans 17 residues. The CDR3 reads CASSGRLAGRGDNEQFF. The CDR3 DNA follows: TGTGCCAGCAGTGGCAGACTAGCGGGGCGTGGGGACAATGAGCAGTTCTTC.

This clonotype came up many times. The chain is built from TRBV7-9 and TRBJ2-5, with TRBD2 as a possible D gene (6 bases). V was shortened by 2 bases and J by 1 base, with 20 bases between the two germline ends. Germline V gene data show CDR1 as SEHNR and CDR2 as FQNEAQ (reference sequence). The CDR3 length is 18 residues. The CDR3 here is CASSLIRGAAFGQETQYF. CDR3 bases: TGTGCCAGCAGCTTAATTCGCGGGGCAGCCTTCGGCCAAGAGACCCAGTACTTC. Complete variable domain (other parts from reference TRBV7-9 and TRBJ2-5): DTGVSQNPRHKITKRGQNVTFRCDPISEHNRLYWYRQTLGQGPEFLTYFQNEAQLEKSRLLSDRFSAERPKGSFSTLEIQRTEQGDSAMYLCASSLIRGAAFGQETQYFGPGTRLLVL.